This T cell receptor (beta chain) was retrieved from a study of identical twins. Study-level results: Within cord blood, abundant beta clonotypes carried fewer insertions, but memory repertoires showed no such trend.

With 3 bases removed from V and 7 bases from J, the gap between germline ends came to 10 bases. The CDR3 has 13 amino acids. Germline CDR1 and CDR2: MNHNS and SASEGT. Healthy Caucasians were all of the donors. This clonotype was detected only a few times. Its antigen remains unidentified. TCRdb redid the calling of the 5' RACE reads with MiXCR, one entry per CDR3 protein. Of 350,000 to 500,000 distinct CDR3 sequences in the sample, around 20% are singletons; the top ten hold 9.5% to 15%. The chain couples TRBV6-1 to TRBJ2-1; D may correspond to TRBD1 or TRBD2 (7 bases each). The specimen sequenced was naive T cells sorted from blood. The sequence was obtained from a man between 50 and 59 years old in good health. CDR3 DNA: TGTGCCAGCAGTGAGCAGGGGGGGAATGAGCAGTTCTTC. Its protein product is CASSEQGGNEQFF.